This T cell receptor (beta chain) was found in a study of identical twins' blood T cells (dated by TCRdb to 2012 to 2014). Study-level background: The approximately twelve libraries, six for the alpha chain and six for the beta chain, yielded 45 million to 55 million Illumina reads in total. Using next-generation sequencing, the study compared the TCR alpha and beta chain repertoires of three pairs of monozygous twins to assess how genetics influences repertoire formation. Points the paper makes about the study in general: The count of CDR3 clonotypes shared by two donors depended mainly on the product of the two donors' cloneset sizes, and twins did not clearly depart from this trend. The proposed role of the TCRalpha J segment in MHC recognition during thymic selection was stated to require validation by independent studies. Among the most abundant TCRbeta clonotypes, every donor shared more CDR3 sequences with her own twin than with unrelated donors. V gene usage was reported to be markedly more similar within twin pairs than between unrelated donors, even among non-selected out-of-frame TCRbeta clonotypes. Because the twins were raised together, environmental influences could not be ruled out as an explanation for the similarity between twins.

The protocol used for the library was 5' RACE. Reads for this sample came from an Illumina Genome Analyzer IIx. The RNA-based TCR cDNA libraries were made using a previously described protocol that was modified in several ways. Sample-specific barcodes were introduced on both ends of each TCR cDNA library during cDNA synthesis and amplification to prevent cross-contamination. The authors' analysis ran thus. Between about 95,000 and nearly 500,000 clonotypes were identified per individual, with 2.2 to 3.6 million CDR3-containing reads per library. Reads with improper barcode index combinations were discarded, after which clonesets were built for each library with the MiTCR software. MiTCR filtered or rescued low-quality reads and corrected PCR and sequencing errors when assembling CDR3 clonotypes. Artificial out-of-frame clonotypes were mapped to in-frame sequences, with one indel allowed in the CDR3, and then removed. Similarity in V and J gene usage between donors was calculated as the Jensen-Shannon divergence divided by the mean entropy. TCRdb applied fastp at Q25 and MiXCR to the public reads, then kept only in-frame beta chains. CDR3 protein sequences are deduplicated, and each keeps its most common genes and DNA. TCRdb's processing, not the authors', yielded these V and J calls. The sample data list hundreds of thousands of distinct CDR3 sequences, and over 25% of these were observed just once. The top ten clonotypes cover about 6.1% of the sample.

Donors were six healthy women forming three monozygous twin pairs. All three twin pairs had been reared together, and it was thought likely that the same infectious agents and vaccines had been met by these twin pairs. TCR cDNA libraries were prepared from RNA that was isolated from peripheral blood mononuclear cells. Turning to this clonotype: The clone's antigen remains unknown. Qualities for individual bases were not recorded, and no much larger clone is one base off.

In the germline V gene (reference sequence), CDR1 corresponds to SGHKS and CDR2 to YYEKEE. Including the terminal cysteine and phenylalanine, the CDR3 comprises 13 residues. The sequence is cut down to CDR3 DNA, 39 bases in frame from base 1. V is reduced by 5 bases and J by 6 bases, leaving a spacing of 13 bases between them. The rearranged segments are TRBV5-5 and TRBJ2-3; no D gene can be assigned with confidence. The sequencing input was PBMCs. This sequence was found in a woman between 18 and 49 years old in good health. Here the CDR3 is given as CASRSLAGDTQYF. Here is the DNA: TGTGCCAGCAGGTCGCTGGCCGGGGATACGCAGTATTTT.